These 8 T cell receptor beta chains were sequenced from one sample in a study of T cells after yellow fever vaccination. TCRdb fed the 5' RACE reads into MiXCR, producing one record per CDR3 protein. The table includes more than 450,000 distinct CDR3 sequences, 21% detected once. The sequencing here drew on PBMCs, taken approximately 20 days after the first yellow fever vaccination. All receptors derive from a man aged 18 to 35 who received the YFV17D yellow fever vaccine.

CDR3 residues: CASSSFSRTGTGLRVQYF. In nucleotides, the CDR3 is TGCGCCAGCAGCTCGTTTTCGCGAACCGGGACAGGCCTCCGGGTGCAGTACTTC. The genes are TRBV5-1 and TRBJ2-7; 8 bases are a match to TRBD1. With 3 bases clipped from V and 9 bases from J, the junction kept 23 bases outside the gene matches. In germline, CDR1 is SGHRS, CDR2 YFSETQ. The CDR3 extends over 18 amino acids.

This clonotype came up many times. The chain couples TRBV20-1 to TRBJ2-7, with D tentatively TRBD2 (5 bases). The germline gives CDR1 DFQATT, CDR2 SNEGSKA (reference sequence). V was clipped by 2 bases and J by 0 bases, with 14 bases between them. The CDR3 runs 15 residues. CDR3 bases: TGCAGTGCTAGACCCGGACTGTTGAGCTCCTACGAGCAGTACTTC. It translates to CSARPGLLSSYEQYF.

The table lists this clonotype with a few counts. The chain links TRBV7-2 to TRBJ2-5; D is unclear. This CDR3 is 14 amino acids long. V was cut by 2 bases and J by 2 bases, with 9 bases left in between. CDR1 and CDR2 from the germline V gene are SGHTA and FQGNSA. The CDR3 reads CASSLFGQQETQYF. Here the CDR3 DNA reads TGTGCCAGCAGCTTATTCGGTCAGCAAGAGACCCAGTACTTC.

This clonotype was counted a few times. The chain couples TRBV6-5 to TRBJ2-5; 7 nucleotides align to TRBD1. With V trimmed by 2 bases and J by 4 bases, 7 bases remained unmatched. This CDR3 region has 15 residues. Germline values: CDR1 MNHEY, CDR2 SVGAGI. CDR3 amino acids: CASSYRGPLGETQYF. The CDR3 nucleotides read TGTGCCAGCAGTTACAGGGGGCCCTTGGGAGAGACCCAGTACTTC.

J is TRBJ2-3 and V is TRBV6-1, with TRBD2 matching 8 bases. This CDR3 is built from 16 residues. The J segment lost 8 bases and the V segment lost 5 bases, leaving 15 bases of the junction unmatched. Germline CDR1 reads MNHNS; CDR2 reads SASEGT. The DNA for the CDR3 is TGTGCCAGCAGTACCCCAGGGAGCGGGGGAGTGGCTACGCAGTATTTT. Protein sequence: CASSTPGSGGVATQYF.

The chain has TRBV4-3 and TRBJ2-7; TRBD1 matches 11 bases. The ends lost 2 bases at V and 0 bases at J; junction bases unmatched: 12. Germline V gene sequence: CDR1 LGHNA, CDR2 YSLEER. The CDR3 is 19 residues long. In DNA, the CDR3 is TGCGCCAGCAGCCAACTTACCGGGACAGGGGGTCTATACTCCTACGAGCAGTACTTC. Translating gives CASSQLTGTGGLYSYEQYF.

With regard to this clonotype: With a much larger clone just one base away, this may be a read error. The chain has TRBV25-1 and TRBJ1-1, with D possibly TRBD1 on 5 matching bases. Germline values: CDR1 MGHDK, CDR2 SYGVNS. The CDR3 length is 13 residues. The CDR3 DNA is TGTGCCAGCAGTGAATCGGGGGGTGCTGAAGATTTCTTT. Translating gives CASSESGGAEDFF.

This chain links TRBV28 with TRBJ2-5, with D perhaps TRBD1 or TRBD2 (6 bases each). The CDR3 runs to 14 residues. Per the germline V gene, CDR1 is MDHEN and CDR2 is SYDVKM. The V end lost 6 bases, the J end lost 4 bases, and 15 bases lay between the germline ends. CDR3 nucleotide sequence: TGTGCCAGCAGACAATCGGGGGCCCCAGAGACCCAGTACTTC. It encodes CASRQSGAPETQYF.